The next 22 T cell receptor beta chains were all read from a single sample in a study of cytomegalovirus exposure and HLA in healthy donors. Primers: 60 Vbeta forward and 13 Jbeta reverse. Data came from immunoSEQ multiplex PCR; TCRdb stores just in-frame clones and leaves some out. There are about 140,000 clones in the sample; roughly four fifths occur only once, and about 5.3% lies in the top ten. The sequenced material came from PBMCs. These receptors came from a woman in her forties or fifties in good health and CMV-seronegative.

The chain employs TRBV5-1 and TRBJ2-5; 12 nucleotides line up with TRBD1. With V trimmed by 4 bases and J by 5 bases, 6 bases remained unmatched. The CDR3 is 15 residues long. Germline V gene sequence: CDR1 SGHRS, CDR2 YFSETQ. CDR3 loop: CASSGGTGGMETQYF. Here the CDR3 DNA reads TGCGCCAGCAGCGGAGGGACAGGGGGCATGGAGACCCAGTACTTC. Combining the CDR3 with reference TRBV5-1 and TRBJ2-5 gives the whole variable domain KAGVTQTPRYLIKTRGQQVTLSCSPISGHRSVSWYQQTPGQGLQFLFEYFSETQRNKGNFPGRFSGRQFSNSRSEMNVSTLELGDSALYLCASSGGTGGMETQYFGPGTRLLVL.

The J gene is TRBJ2-3, the V gene TRBV7-9, with TRBD2 matching 7 bases. The germline gives CDR1 SEHNR, CDR2 FQNEAQ (reference sequence). This CDR3 comprises 16 residues. J was trimmed by 0 bases and V by 5 bases; bases with no gene match: 8. The CDR3 bases are TGTGCCAGCAGCCTAAGCGGGACTACTAGCACAGATACGCAGTATTTT. It is translated as CASSLSGTTSTDTQYF.

The chain employs TRBV19 and TRBJ1-1; 8 nucleotides match TRBD1. There are 14 residues in the CDR3. The V gene end was trimmed by 4 bases and the J gene end by 5 bases; junction bases not matched to a gene: 6. Germline loops: CDR1 LNHDA, CDR2 SQIVND (reference sequence). The chain's CDR3 is CASSTLDRATEAFF. The CDR3 nucleotides are TGTGCCAGTAGTACGTTGGACAGGGCTACTGAAGCTTTCTTT. Complete variable domain (other parts from reference TRBV19 and TRBJ1-1): DGGITQSPKYLFRKEGQNVTLSCEQNLNHDAMYWYRQDPGQGLRLIYYSQIVNDFQKGDIAEGYSVSREKKESFPLTVTSAQKNPTAFYLCASSTLDRATEAFFGQGTRLTVV.

The rearrangement joins TRBV19 to TRBJ2-2; possibly TRBD1 for D (6 bases). V was pared by 9 bases and J by 4 bases, with 18 bases between. This CDR3 is built from 15 residues. The V gene's germline CDR1 is LNHDA and CDR2 SQIVND (reference sequence). The CDR3 DNA sequence: TGTGCCAGCAAACTTAACACAGGGTCCACCGGGGAGCTGTTTTTT. Its translation is CASKLNTGSTGELFF.

This clone was picked up one time. The chain is built from TRBV2 and TRBJ1-5, with D possibly TRBD1 on 5 matching bases. CDR1 and CDR2 from the germline V gene are SNHLY and FYNNEI. The CDR3 spans 15 residues. Trimming took 6 bases from V and 5 from J, leaving 17 bases between them. The CDR3 nucleotides are TGTGCCAGCAGCCCCAGTACAACGACAGATCAGCCCCAGCATTTT. It yields the protein CASSPSTTTDQPQHF. Filled out from reference TRBV2 and TRBJ1-5, the complete variable domain reads EPEVTQTPSHQVTQMGQEVILRCVPISNHLYFYWYRQILGQKVEFLVSFYNNEISEKSEIFDDQFSVERPDGSNFTLKIRSTKLEDSAMYFCASSPSTTTDQPQHFGDGTRLSIL.

The V gene is TRBV5-6, the J gene TRBJ2-7, with TRBD1 as a possible D gene (5 bases). The V end was cut by 4 bases, the J end by 4 bases, with 12 bases between. Germline CDR1 reads SGHDT; CDR2 reads YYEEEE. This CDR3 is built from 13 residues. CDR3 in DNA: TGTGCCAGCAGCGATCGACAGACTTACGAGCAGTACTTC. Residues: CASSDRQTYEQYF.

The genes are TRBV6-1 and TRBJ2-7; 8 bases are a match to TRBD2. This CDR3 is built from 13 residues. V shed 4 bases and J 3 bases; nucleotides not matched to a gene: 2. Germline assignment: CDR1 MNHNS and CDR2 SASEGT. The chain's CDR3 is CASSVGTSYEQYF. The CDR3 DNA reads TGTGCCAGCAGTGTGGGGACTAGCTACGAGCAGTACTTC.

The chain uses TRBV10-3 and TRBJ1-1; D unclear. Germline CDR1 reads ENHRY; CDR2 reads SYGVKD. V was shortened by 7 bases and J by 2 bases, with 11 bases between the two germline ends. The CDR3 contains 13 residues. The CDR3 DNA reads as TGTGCCATCAATATTAATAGAAACACTGAAGCTTTCTTT. This gives the protein CAININRNTEAFF.

V usage is TRBV6-5 and J usage is TRBJ1-1; D call uncertain. CDR3 length: 13 residues. The germline V gene encodes CDR1 MNHEY and CDR2 SVGAGI. V gave up 2 bases and J gave up 5 bases, with 9 bases separating them. The CDR3 nucleotides read TGTGCCAGCAGTTACCCAGGCAGGACTGAAGCTTTCTTT. This codes for CASSYPGRTEAFF.

The chain joins TRBV28 to TRBJ2-7, with 10 positions matching TRBD2. J was trimmed by 1 base and V by 5 bases; bases with no gene match: 8. This CDR3 has 16 residues. CDR1 and CDR2 from the germline V gene are MDHEN and SYDVKM. CDR3 DNA sequence: TGTGCCAGCAGTCAGGCGGGTAGCGGGGGGTCCTACGAGCAGTACTTC. Protein product: CASSQAGSGGSYEQYF.

The chain is built from TRBV27 and TRBJ2-7; 9 bases map to TRBD1. CDR3 size: 16 residues. Germline CDR1 MNHEY, CDR2 SMNVEV (reference sequence). V lost 3 bases and J lost 0; bases outside the gene matches: 6. CDR3 nucleotide sequence: TGTGCCAGCAGTTTTCCCTCGGGACAGGGCTCCTACGAGCAGTACTTC. Protein: CASSFPSGQGSYEQYF.

The chain couples TRBV7-2 to TRBJ1-1, with 9 bases fitting TRBD1. V gave up 4 bases and J gave up 2 bases; unmatched junction bases: 2. The CDR3 is 14 amino acids. CDR1 is SGHTA, CDR2 FQGNSA, per germline. CDR3 in amino acids: CASSYTGGNTEAFF. The CDR3, as DNA: TGTGCCAGCAGCTATACAGGGGGCAACACTGAAGCTTTCTTT. The full variable domain, rest sourced from reference TRBV7-2 and TRBJ1-1, is GAGVSQSPSNKVTEKGKDVELRCDPISGHTALYWYRQSLGQGLEFLIYFQGNSAPDKSGLPSDRFSAERTGGSVSTLTIQRTQQEDSAVYLCASSYTGGNTEAFFGQGTRLTVV.

J is TRBJ2-4 and V is TRBV2; 11 nucleotides agree with TRBD1. This CDR3 region has 14 residues. The germline V gene has CDR1 SNHLY and CDR2 FYNNEI. V lost 7 bases, J lost 9 bases, and 8 bases stayed unmatched. CDR3 sequence reads: CASMDRGQVSIQYF. As DNA, the CDR3 is TGTGCCAGCATGGACAGGGGGCAGGTAAGCATTCAGTACTTC.

By share, this clone ranks as medium-sized. The chain has TRBV4-3 and TRBJ2-6; possibly TRBD2 for D (6 bases). The germline gives CDR1 LGHNA, CDR2 YSLEER. The V gene lost 4 bases and the J gene lost 0 bases, with 10 bases spanning the gap. This CDR3 is 16 amino acids long. DNA of the CDR3: TGCGCCAGCAGCCCTCACGGGGGCTCTGGGGCCAACGTCCTGACTTTC. Translated: CASSPHGGSGANVLTF.

The chain recombines TRBV19 with TRBJ2-1; 8 nucleotides match TRBD1. The length of the CDR3 is 15 residues. In germline, CDR1 is LNHDA, CDR2 SQIVND (reference sequence). J lost 5 bases, V lost 6 bases, and 9 bases had no gene match. The DNA of the CDR3 is TGTGCCAGTAGCATCGCGACAGGGGACAACAATGAGCAGTTCTTC. Protein sequence: CASSIATGDNNEQFF.

This clone was detected only once. This chain joins TRBV29-1 and TRBJ2-1; the D gene is possibly TRBD1 (6 bases). Germline lookup yields CDR1 SQVTM and CDR2 ANQGSEA. The CDR3 has 14 residues. Trimming removed 0 bases at V and 0 bases at J, with 6 bases between. The CDR3 nucleotides are TGCAGCGTTGAAGAGACAGGCTCCTACAATGAGCAGTTCTTC. Residues: CSVEETGSYNEQFF.

The J gene is TRBJ2-6, the V gene TRBV5-6; 10 bases map to TRBD2. Trimming cost V 4 bases and J 2 bases; bases outside gene matches: 9. CDR1 is SGHDT, CDR2 YYEEEE, per germline. The CDR3 length is 18 residues. The CDR3 nucleotides are TGTGCCAGCAGCCCGAGTGGGCTAGCGGGGGCTGGGGCCAACGTCCTGACTTTC. Translating it yields CASSPSGLAGAGANVLTF.

The V gene is TRBV2, the J gene TRBJ2-3; 12 positions agree with TRBD2. V lost 0 bases, J lost 7 bases, and 8 bases stayed unmatched. Per the germline V gene, CDR1 is SNHLY and CDR2 is FYNNEI. The CDR3 sequence is 17 residues long. The CDR3 loop is CASSEALSLAGGNTQYF. The CDR3 DNA reads TGTGCCAGCAGTGAAGCGCTATCACTAGCGGGGGGTAATACGCAGTATTTT.

This chain links TRBV29-1 with TRBJ2-7, with a possible D match to TRBD2 (6 bases). Germline CDR1 is SQVTM and CDR2 is ANQGSEA. The CDR3 extends over 12 amino acids. The V end was cut by 7 bases, the J end by 2 bases, with 12 bases between. CDR3 in amino acids: CSARRGTYEQYF. Written as DNA, the CDR3 is TGCAGCGCCCGGCGGGGTACCTACGAGCAGTACTTC.

The chain employs TRBV9 and TRBJ2-7; TRBD2 is a possible D gene (5 bases). This CDR3 contains 15 residues. Deletions cut 0 bases from V and 0 bases from J, with 10 bases between. Germline CDR1 and CDR2: SGDLS and YYNGEE. Written as DNA, the CDR3 is TGTGCCAGCAGCGTAGATCCGGGGAGCTCCTACGAGCAGTACTTC. Amino acid sequence: CASSVDPGSSYEQYF.

The chain uses TRBV10-2 and TRBJ1-3; 7 positions match TRBD1. The CDR3 contains 16 residues. The V and J ends lost 9 bases and 0 bases, in that order; junction bases with no gene match: 11. Germline assignment: CDR1 WSHSY and CDR2 SAAADI. CDR3 nucleotide sequence: TGCGCCAGTCGACCCGGGACAGATAACTCTGGAAACACCATATATTTT. It codes for CASRPGTDNSGNTIYF.

V is TRBV19 and J is TRBJ2-6, with a weak D call TRBD1 (6 bases). This CDR3 comprises 16 residues. The V and J ends lost 4 bases and 3 bases respectively, with 13 bases between them. Germline V gives CDR1 LNHDA, CDR2 SQIVND (reference sequence). For the CDR3, the DNA is TGTGCCAGTAGTAGCCCACAGGGCTTTGGGGCCAACGTCCTGACTTTC. It translates to CASSSPQGFGANVLTF. Looking up the rest from reference TRBV19 and TRBJ2-6 gives the full variable domain: DGGITQSPKYLFRKEGQNVTLSCEQNLNHDAMYWYRQDPGQGLRLIYYSQIVNDFQKGDIAEGYSVSREKKESFPLTVTSAQKNPTAFYLCASSSPQGFGANVLTFGAGSRLTVL.